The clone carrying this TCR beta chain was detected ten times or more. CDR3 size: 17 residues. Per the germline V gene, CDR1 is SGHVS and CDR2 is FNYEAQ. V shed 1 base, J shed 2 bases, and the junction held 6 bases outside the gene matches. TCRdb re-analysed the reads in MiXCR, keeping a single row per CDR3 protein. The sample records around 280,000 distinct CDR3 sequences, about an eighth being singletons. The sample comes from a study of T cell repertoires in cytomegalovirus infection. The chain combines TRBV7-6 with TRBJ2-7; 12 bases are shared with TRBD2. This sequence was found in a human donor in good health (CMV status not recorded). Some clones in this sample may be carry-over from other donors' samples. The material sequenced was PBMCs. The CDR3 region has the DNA TGTGCCAGCAGCTTAGGGTCTCTAGCGGGGGGGACCTACGAGCAGTACTTC. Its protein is CASSLGSLAGGTYEQYF.